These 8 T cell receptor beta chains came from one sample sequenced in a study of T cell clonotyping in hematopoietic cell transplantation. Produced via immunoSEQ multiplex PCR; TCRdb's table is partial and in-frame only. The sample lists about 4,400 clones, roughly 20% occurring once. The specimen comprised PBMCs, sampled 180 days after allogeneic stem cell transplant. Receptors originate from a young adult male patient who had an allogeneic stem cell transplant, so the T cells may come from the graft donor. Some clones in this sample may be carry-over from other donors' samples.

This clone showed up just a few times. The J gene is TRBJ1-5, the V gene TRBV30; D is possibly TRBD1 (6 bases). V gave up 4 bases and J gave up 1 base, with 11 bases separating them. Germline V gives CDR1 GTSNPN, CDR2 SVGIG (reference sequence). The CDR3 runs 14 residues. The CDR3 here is CAWKLTGSNQPQHF. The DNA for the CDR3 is TGTGCCTGGAAACTAACAGGGAGCAATCAGCCCCAGCATTTT.

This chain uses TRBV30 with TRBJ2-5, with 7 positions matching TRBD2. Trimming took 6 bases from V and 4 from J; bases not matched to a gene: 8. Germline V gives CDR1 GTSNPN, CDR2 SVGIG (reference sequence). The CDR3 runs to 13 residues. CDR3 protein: CACTGGGAETQYF. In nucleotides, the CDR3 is TGTGCCTGTACGGGAGGAGGGGCAGAGACCCAGTACTTC.

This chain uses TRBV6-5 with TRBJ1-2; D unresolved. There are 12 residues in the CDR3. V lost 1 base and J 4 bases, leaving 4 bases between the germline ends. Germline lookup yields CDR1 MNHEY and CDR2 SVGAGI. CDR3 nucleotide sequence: TGTGCCAGCAGTTACTTCGGCTATGGCTACACCTTC. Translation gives CASSYFGYGYTF.

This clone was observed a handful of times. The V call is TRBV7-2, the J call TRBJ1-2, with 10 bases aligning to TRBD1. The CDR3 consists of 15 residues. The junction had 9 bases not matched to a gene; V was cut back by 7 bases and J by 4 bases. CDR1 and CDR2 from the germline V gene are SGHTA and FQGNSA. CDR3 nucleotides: TGTGCCAGCACACTGGGGGACAGGGGCCTCTATGGCTACACCTTC. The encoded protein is CASTLGDRGLYGYTF.

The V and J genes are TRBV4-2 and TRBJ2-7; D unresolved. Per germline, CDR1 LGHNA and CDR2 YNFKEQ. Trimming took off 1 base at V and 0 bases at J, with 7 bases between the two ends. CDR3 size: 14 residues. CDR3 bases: TGTGCCAGCAGCCAAGCAGAGAGCTCCTACGAGCAGTACTTC. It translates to CASSQAESSYEQYF.

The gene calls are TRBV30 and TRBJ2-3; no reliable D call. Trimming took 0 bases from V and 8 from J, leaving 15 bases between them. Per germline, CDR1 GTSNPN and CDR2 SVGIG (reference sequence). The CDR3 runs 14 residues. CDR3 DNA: TGTGCCTGGAGTGTAAGCTGGACGCAGCGTACGCAGTATTTT. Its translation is CAWSVSWTQRTQYF.

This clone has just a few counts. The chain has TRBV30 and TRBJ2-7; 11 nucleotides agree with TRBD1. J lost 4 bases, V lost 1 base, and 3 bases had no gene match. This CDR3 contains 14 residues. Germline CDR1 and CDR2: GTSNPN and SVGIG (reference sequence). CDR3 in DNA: TGTGCCTGGAGTGGAGGGACAGGGGGGTACGAGCAGTACTTC. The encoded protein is CAWSGGTGGYEQYF.

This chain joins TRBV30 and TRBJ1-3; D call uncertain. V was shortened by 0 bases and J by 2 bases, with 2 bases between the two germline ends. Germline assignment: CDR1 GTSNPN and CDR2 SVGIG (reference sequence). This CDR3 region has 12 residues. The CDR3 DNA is TGTGCCTGGAGTGTCGCTGGAAACACCATATATTTT. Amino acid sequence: CAWSVAGNTIYF.